This T cell receptor beta chain was observed in a study of T-cell reconstitution after alpha-beta-depleted transplantation in children. Broader study findings: The study reportedly traced alpha-beta T cells about two months after transplant to several hundred expanded graft clones. After transplant, high TCRbeta diversity at day 60 in some patients arose from surviving recipient T cells and thymic progenitors.

Unique molecular identifiers were used in preparing the TCRbeta library. One entry per CDR3 protein results from TCRdb running MiXCR on the PCR reads. The table lists a few hundred thousand distinct CDR3 sequences, around a tenth of them singletons. This clonotype was seen many times. Its antigen is not identified. CDR1 is SQVTM, CDR2 ANQGSEA, per germline. Trimming removed 3 bases from V and 4 bases from J, with 12 bases in between. The CDR3 covers 13 residues. This specimen was PBMCs, taken before TCRalphabeta/CD19-depleted stem cell transplant. This chain joins TRBV29-1 and TRBJ2-5; D uncertain. The TCR was taken from a boy in the first two years of life with acute myeloid leukemia, due to receive a stem cell transplant. The CDR3 DNA reads TGCAGCGTTGACAGGCCCCGGAGAGAGACCCAGTACTTC. It translates to CSVDRPRRETQYF.